The present TCR beta chain was sequenced within a study of blood T cell repertoires in COVID-19. Study information: Collection of acute and convalescent COVID-19 samples took place in the United States, Italy and Spain. Sources were T cells, B-cell-depleted T cells, or PBMCs; the material itself was cDNA or gDNA.

This CDR3 has 14 residues. Germline V gene sequence: CDR1 WNHNN, CDR2 SYGVQD (reference sequence). Methods used by the authors: Nucleated cell number was recorded as an estimate derived from reference gene primer amplification. The table came from immunoSEQ multiplex PCR; TCRdb's copy has only in-frame clones and leaves some out. The V and J calls and the clone size are those of that table, but D and trimming were determined from the DNA. Of about 180,000 clones listed, 86% are singletons. About this clone itself: One end of the junction varies from germline; a read error may be responsible.

The chain combines TRBV10-1 with TRBJ2-1; TRBD2 matches at 13 bases. Sequenced: peripheral blood. The TCR comes from a man in his fifties or sixties with active or convalescent COVID-19. CDR3 protein: CASSPALAGGGLVF. The CDR3 DNA sequence: TGCGCCAGCAGTCCAGCACTAGCGGGAGGGGGTTTAGTCTTC.